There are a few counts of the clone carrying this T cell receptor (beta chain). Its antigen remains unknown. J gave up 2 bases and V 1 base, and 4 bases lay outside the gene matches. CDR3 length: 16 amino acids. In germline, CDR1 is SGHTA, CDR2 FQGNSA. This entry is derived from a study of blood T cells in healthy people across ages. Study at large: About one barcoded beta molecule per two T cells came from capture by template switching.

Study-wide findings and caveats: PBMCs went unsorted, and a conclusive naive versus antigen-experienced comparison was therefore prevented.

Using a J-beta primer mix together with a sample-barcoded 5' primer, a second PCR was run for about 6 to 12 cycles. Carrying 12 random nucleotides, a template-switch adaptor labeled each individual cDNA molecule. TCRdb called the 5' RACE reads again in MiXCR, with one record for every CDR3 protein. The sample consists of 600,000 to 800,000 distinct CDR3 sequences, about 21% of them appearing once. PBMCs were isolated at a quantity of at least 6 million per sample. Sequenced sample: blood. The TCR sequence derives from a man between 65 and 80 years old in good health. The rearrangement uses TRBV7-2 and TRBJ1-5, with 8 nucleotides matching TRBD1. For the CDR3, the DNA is TGTGCCAGCAGCTTAGTACAGGGACAGGGCAATCAGCCCCAGCATTTT. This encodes CASSLVQGQGNQPQHF.